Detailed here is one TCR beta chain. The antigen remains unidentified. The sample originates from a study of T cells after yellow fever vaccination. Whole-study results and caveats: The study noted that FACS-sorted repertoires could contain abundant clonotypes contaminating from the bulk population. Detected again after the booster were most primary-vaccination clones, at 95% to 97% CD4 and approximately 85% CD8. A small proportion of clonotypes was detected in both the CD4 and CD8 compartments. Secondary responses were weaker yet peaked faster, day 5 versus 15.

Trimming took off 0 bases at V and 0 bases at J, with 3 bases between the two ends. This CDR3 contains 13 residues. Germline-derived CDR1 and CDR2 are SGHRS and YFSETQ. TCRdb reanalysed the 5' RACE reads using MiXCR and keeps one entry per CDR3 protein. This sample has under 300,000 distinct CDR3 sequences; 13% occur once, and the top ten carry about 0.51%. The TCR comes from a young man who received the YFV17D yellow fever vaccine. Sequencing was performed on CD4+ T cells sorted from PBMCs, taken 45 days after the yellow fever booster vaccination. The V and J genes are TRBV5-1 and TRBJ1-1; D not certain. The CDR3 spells CASSLAVNTEAFF. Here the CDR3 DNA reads TGCGCCAGCAGCTTGGCGGTGAACACTGAAGCTTTCTTT. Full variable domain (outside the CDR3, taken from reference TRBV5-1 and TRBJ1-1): KAGVTQTPRYLIKTRGQQVTLSCSPISGHRSVSWYQQTPGQGLQFLFEYFSETQRNKGNFPGRFSGRQFSNSRSEMNVSTLELGDSALYLCASSLAVNTEAFFGQGTRLTVV.